The clone carrying this T cell receptor beta chain showed up many times. The antigen is not known. This record comes from a study of T cells in Graves' hyperthyroidism and ophthalmopathy. In making diagnoses, clinical symptoms, serum thyroxine and TRAb, thyroid ultrasound and orbital computed tomography were all used. The investigators amplified TCR beta CDR3 regions from RNA transcripts. Carried out on the TCR CDR3, a first-round RT-PCR used the HTBI primer set. TCRdb recomputed calls from the multiplex PCR reads with MiXCR, one row per CDR3 protein. The sample contains about 550,000 distinct CDR3 sequences, around 21% of which appear only once. Study-wide results and limits: Before onset, ophthalmopathy was predicted by the model a median approximately 6.6 months earlier. Researchers found most expanded thyroid clonotypes above 0.001 in blood as well.

The CDR3 runs to 16 residues. CDR1 and CDR2 from the germline V gene are SGDLS and YYNGEE. V lost 0 bases to trimming and J lost 9 bases; unmatched junction nucleotides: 11. The TCR originated in a man younger than 35 with Graves' hyperthyroidism. The chain uses TRBV9 and TRBJ2-3; 9 nucleotides agree with TRBD2. The sequenced material came from blood. The CDR3 nucleotides are TGTGCCAGCAGCGTAGCAGCGGGGGGATCCGCGGACACGCAGTATTTT. Protein: CASSVAAGGSADTQYF.